The 23 T cell receptor beta chains below all came from one sample that was sequenced in a study. MiXCR, run by TCRdb on the 5' RACE reads, gives a single entry per CDR3 protein. The sample has more than 5,000 distinct CDR3 sequences, around half seen once. The sample was memory CD4+ T cells sorted from blood. Documented subset: memory CD4+ T cells, CD4+CD45RO+CD25-. The receptors come from a female donor with breast cancer.

CDR3 DNA sequence: TGTGCCAGCAGCTTAGTGACCAATCCCCAAGAGACCCAGTACTTC. It is translated as CASSLVTNPQETQYF. This sequence joins TRBV7-2 and TRBJ2-5; D gene uncertain. Between the trimmed V and J ends, which lost 1 base and 1 base, there was a span of 10 bases. This CDR3 contains 15 residues. Germline V lookup: CDR1 SGHTA, CDR2 FQGNSA.

This clonotype was seen a handful of times. The rearrangement links TRBV7-2 to TRBJ2-3; TRBD2 agrees at 7 bases. Germline V lookup: CDR1 SGHTA, CDR2 FQGNSA. The V segment lost 2 bases and the J segment 4 bases; nucleotides outside the gene matches: 3. This CDR3 has 14 residues. The CDR3: CASSLRLASDTQYF. The DNA for the CDR3 is TGTGCCAGCAGCTTAAGACTAGCATCAGATACGCAGTATTTT.

This clonotype has just a few counts. The CDR3 DNA is TGCAGCTTTAGCGGGGAGGCCTACAATGAGCAGTTCTTC. As protein: CSFSGEAYNEQFF. This chain uses TRBV29-1 with TRBJ2-1; 8 nucleotides match TRBD2. The CDR3 is made up of 13 amino acids. Germline V gene sequence: CDR1 SQVTM, CDR2 ANQGSEA. V dropped 8 bases and J dropped 2; count of bases not matched to a gene: 5.

Of note for this clonotype: The junction departs from germline at one end; a sequencing error may be responsible. The chain carries TRBV2 and TRBJ1-1; perhaps TRBD1 as D (5 bases). This CDR3 is built from 13 residues. Germline-derived CDR1 and CDR2 are SNHLY and FYNNEI. CDR3 coding DNA: TGTGCCAGCAGTGAATCGACGGGGGGTGAAGCTTCCTTT. Translated, it gives CASSESTGGEASF.

The gene calls are TRBV20-1 and TRBJ2-6, with unresolved D. The germline V gene encodes CDR1 DFQATT and CDR2 SNEGSKA (reference sequence). The CDR3 runs to 15 residues. The ends were cut back, 2 bases at V and 4 bases at J, with 12 bases in the middle. This CDR3 is CSARPPFTGANVLTF. CDR3 sequence (DNA): TGCAGTGCTAGACCCCCTTTTACGGGGGCCAACGTCCTGACTTTC.

The CDR3 nucleotides are TGTGCCAGCAGCTTGGGCCCAGGTTGGGATGAGCAGTTCTTC. Residues: CASSLGPGWDEQFF. This chain connects TRBV7-2 to TRBJ2-1, with unresolved D. The V gene's germline CDR1 is SGHTA and CDR2 FQGNSA. Trimming cost V 3 bases and J 8 bases, with 14 bases left between them. The CDR3 extends over 14 amino acids.

The chain has TRBV20-1 and TRBJ2-1; maybe TRBD1 (6 bases). Germline CDR1 DFQATT, CDR2 SNEGSKA (reference sequence). The ends were cut back, 0 bases at V and 0 bases at J, with 6 bases in the middle. The CDR3 covers 14 residues. The CDR3 reads CSAREGHSYNEQFF. For the CDR3, the DNA is TGCAGTGCTAGAGAGGGACACTCCTACAATGAGCAGTTCTTC.

This chain joins TRBV6-6 and TRBJ2-2; TRBD1 matches at 7 bases. Germline lookup yields CDR1 MNHNY and CDR2 SVGAGI (reference sequence). The CDR3 contains 14 residues. J gave up 4 bases and V 2 bases, and 1 base lay outside the gene matches. The CDR3 here is CASSYTGVTGELFF. Here the CDR3 DNA reads TGTGCCAGCAGTTACACAGGGGTCACCGGGGAGCTGTTTTTT.

The chain joins TRBV5-1 to TRBJ2-5; 7 bases align to TRBD1. The CDR3 sequence is 14 residues long. The germline V gene encodes CDR1 SGHRS and CDR2 YFSETQ. J gave up 2 bases and V 3 bases, and 4 bases lay outside the gene matches. DNA for the CDR3: TGCGCCAGCAGCTCGGGACAGCAACAAGAGACCCAGTACTTC. Protein: CASSSGQQQETQYF.

As to this clonotype: Since a much larger clone is just one base distant, this may be a read error. This chain uses TRBV29-1 with TRBJ1-2; D is unresolved. This CDR3 contains 11 residues. The germline V gene encodes CDR1 SQVTM and CDR2 ANQGSEA. The V end was cut by 3 bases, the J end by 6 bases, with 8 bases between. DNA of the CDR3: TGCAGCGTTGACGGGGTCCATGGCTACACCTTC. Protein sequence: CSVDGVHGYTF.

The chain carries TRBV5-1 and TRBJ2-1; 9 bases map to TRBD1. The CDR3 is 15 residues long. In germline, CDR1 is SGHRS, CDR2 YFSETQ. The V and J ends lost 2 bases and 4 bases, in that order; junction bases with no gene match: 4. CDR3 DNA: TGCGCCAGCAGCTTCCGGGACAGGGTTTACAATGAGCAGTTCTTC. Residues: CASSFRDRVYNEQFF.

The rearrangement joins TRBV20-1 to TRBJ1-1; D might be TRBD1 (6 bases). The CDR3 loop spans 12 amino acids. Germline CDR1 reads DFQATT; CDR2 reads SNEGSKA (reference sequence). The CDR3 spells CGGGGLGTEAFF. CDR3 DNA: TGCGGAGGGGGGGGTCTGGGGACTGAAGCTTTCTTT.

The chain joins TRBV5-1 to TRBJ2-3; D is undetermined. V dropped 3 bases and J dropped 2 bases, with 4 bases sitting between them. Germline CDR1 reads SGHRS; CDR2 reads YFSETQ. This CDR3 region has 12 residues. CDR3 residues: CASSYLTDTQYF. The CDR3 bases are TGCGCCAGCAGCTACCTCACAGATACGCAGTATTTT.

V and J are TRBV20-1 and TRBJ1-5, with TRBD1 identical over 9 bases. This CDR3 is built from 14 residues. CDR1 is DFQATT, CDR2 SNEGSKA, per germline (reference sequence). V was clipped by 6 bases and J by 3 bases; unmatched bases: 6. This chain's CDR3 is CSAAGQGYNQPQHF. The CDR3 DNA reads as TGCAGTGCAGCGGGACAGGGCTACAATCAGCCCCAGCATTTT.

The J gene is TRBJ1-6, the V gene TRBV5-1, with 7 bases matching TRBD1. Germline V gene data show CDR1 as SGHRS and CDR2 as YFSETQ. The CDR3 consists of 14 residues. V shed 3 bases, J shed 7 bases, and the junction held 4 bases outside the gene matches. For the CDR3, the DNA is TGCGCCAGCAGCTCCGGGACAGCCAATTCACCCCTCCACTTT. Protein product: CASSSGTANSPLHF.

The rearrangement links TRBV20-1 to TRBJ2-3; 8 positions match TRBD2. The CDR3 consists of 16 residues. The germline gives CDR1 DFQATT, CDR2 SNEGSKA (reference sequence). V trimming: 3 bases; J trimming: 3 bases; junction bases outside the gene matches: 11. The CDR3, as DNA: TGCAGTGCTAGCGCCGAAGGGGCGGGGGGTACAGATACGCAGTATTTT. Translated: CSASAEGAGGTDTQYF.

The chain carries TRBV7-2 and TRBJ2-3; D gene uncertain. Deletions cut 5 bases from V and 5 bases from J, with 11 bases between. CDR1 and CDR2 (germline): SGHTA, FQGNSA. The CDR3 spans 13 residues. The CDR3 DNA sequence: TGTGCCAGCAGCGTGAACTTACAAGATACGCAGTATTTT. Translation gives CASSVNLQDTQYF.

This sequence joins TRBV20-1 and TRBJ1-6; no definite D call. V gave up 3 bases and J gave up 13 bases, with 22 bases separating them. Per the germline V gene, CDR1 is DFQATT and CDR2 is SNEGSKA (reference sequence). This CDR3 is 15 amino acids long. CDR3 DNA: TGCAGTGCTAGGACCGGGAGCTACCGATTAGGGCCCCTCCACTTT. Translating it yields CSARTGSYRLGPLHF.

The chain has TRBV5-1 and TRBJ2-2; no clear D. CDR3 size: 15 residues. Germline V lookup: CDR1 SGHRS, CDR2 YFSETQ. V lost 4 bases, J lost 0 bases, and 10 bases lay in between. The CDR3 loop reads CASSRLSANTGELFF. The CDR3 bases are TGCGCCAGCAGCCGATTAAGTGCGAACACCGGGGAGCTGTTTTTT.

The chain has TRBV7-3 and TRBJ1-4; D is unresolved. Trimming took 0 bases from V and 6 from J, leaving 11 bases between them. CDR3 size: 15 residues. Germline V gives CDR1 SGHTA, CDR2 FQGTGA. In nucleotides, the CDR3 is TGTGCCAGCAGCTTAACGAGAAGTTATGATGAAAAACTGTTTTTT. Protein: CASSLTRSYDEKLFF. The whole variable domain, remainder taken from reference TRBV7-3 and TRBJ1-4, is GAGVSQTPSNKVTEKGKYVELRCDPISGHTALYWYRQSLGQGPEFLIYFQGTGAADDSGLPNDRFFAVRPEGSVSTLKIQRTERGDSAVYLCASSLTRSYDEKLFFGSGTQLSVL.

This clonotype has just one count. V is TRBV7-2 and J is TRBJ1-2, with D possibly TRBD1 on 5 matching bases. V gave up 5 bases and J gave up 8 bases, with 15 bases separating them. Germline V gives CDR1 SGHTA, CDR2 FQGNSA. The CDR3 runs to 13 residues. The CDR3 region is CASSTGTQVGYTF. The CDR3 region has the DNA TGTGCCAGCAGCACCGGGACCCAAGTAGGCTACACCTTC.

This clonotype is large in the sample. The chain couples TRBV20-1 to TRBJ1-1; 7 bases match TRBD1. In germline, CDR1 is DFQATT, CDR2 SNEGSKA (reference sequence). The CDR3 runs 13 residues. Losses at the gene ends were 5 bases for V and 2 bases for J; bases not matched to a gene: 5. CDR3 nucleotides: TGCAGTGCTGGGGGGACAGCCAACACTGAAGCTTTCTTT. It codes for CSAGGTANTEAFF.

The chain couples TRBV4-2 to TRBJ1-1; D remains unclear. There are 15 residues in the CDR3. Looked up from germline, CDR1 is LGHNA and CDR2 is YNFKEQ. The V gene lost 1 base and the J gene lost 4 bases, with 13 bases spanning the gap. This CDR3 is CASSQGQARGTEAFF. CDR3 DNA: TGTGCCAGCAGCCAAGGTCAGGCCCGGGGCACTGAAGCTTTCTTT.